This T cell receptor beta chain comes out of a study of shared clonotypes between healthy human individuals. Study-wide background: Used for every donor were three CD4 naive, three CD4 memory, two CD8 naive and one CD8 memory plate. General study results and limits: With few donors, the genetic and exposure-history diversity represented was limited.

As regards this clone: The antigen is undetermined. Within the sample, other DNA sequences also encode this same CDR3.

With V trimmed by 3 bases and J by 1 base, 1 base remained unmatched. The CDR3 covers 15 residues. In germline, CDR1 is MNHEY, CDR2 SVGAGI. Original data processing: ImmunoSEQ supplied junction-only sequences lacking quality scores, so filtering was different. Assay used: immunoSEQ multiplex PCR; TCRdb lists only in-frame clones, some missing. V, J and clone size reflect that table, while D and trimming were determined from the DNA. The profile covers some 2,500,000 clones, with about 90% appearing a single time and 0.3% to 0.45% taken by the ten largest. What was sequenced was naive CD4+ T cells from PBMCs. Subset noted: CD45RA+ positively selected. The clonotype comes from a man younger than 35 in good health. Some clones in this sample may be carry-over from other donors' samples. The chain recombines TRBV6-5 with TRBJ2-7; 12 bases fit TRBD2. The CDR3: CASSYGTSGSYEQYF. Written as DNA, the CDR3 is TGTGCCAGCAGTTATGGGACTAGCGGGTCCTACGAGCAGTACTTC.